Sequencing of this T cell receptor (beta chain) was carried out in a study of T-cell memory formation after mild COVID-19. TCRdb ran MiXCR on the 5' RACE reads and lists one entry per CDR3 protein. The table lists 280,000 or so distinct CDR3 sequences, roughly 18% of them singletons, with 20% to 25% in the top ten. This clonotype was observed at least ten times. Looked up from germline, CDR1 is DFQATT and CDR2 is SNEGSKA (reference sequence). V was clipped by 3 bases and J by 2 bases, with 9 bases between them. The CDR3 is 13 amino acids. Sequences were obtained from PBMCs or a T cell subset sorted from them (not recorded which). This chain joins TRBV20-1 and TRBJ2-3, with D unclear. The origin of this receptor is a man between 18 and 29 years old who had mild COVID-19 (a few samples of this study predate the infection). Cell type and time point are not known. As DNA, the CDR3 is TGCAGTGCTAGTGATCTAGTCACAGATACGCAGTATTTT. Protein: CSASDLVTDTQYF.